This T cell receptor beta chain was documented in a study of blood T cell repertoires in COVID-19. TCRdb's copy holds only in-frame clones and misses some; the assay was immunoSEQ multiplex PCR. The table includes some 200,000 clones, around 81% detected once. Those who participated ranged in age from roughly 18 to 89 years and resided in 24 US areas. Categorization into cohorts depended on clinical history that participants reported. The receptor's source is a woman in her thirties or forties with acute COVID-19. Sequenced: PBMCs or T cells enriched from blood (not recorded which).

The chain's CDR3 is CASDRGTEAFF. In DNA form, the CDR3 reads TGTGCCAGCGACCGGGGGACTGAAGCTTTCTTT. V usage is TRBV19 and J usage is TRBJ1-1, with TRBD1 as a possible D gene (5 bases). V was pared by 9 bases and J by 5 bases, with 10 bases between. Germline V lookup: CDR1 LNHDA, CDR2 SQIVND (reference sequence). The CDR3 loop spans 11 amino acids.